Listed here are 15 T cell receptor beta chains from one sample, sequenced in a study of T cell responses to AZD1222 COVID-19 vaccine. Using immunoSEQ multiplex PCR, the repertoire was profiled, and TCRdb retains in-frame clones only, with some absent. There are 95,000 to 110,000 clones in the sample; about 87% occur only once, and less than 9.5% lies in the top ten. Sequenced here: peripheral blood, sampled on day 0 of AZD1222 vaccination. These receptor sequences come from an adult in good health.

The chain links TRBV6-5 to TRBJ1-2; 8 nucleotides line up with TRBD1. The CDR3 is 12 amino acids. From germline, CDR1 is MNHEY and CDR2 SVGAGI. V trimming: 8 bases; J trimming: 7 bases; junction bases outside the gene matches: 6. The CDR3 is CASGRGRAGYTF. The CDR3 nucleotides are TGTGCCAGCGGCAGGGGGCGTGCTGGCTACACCTTC.

The gene calls are TRBV7-2 and TRBJ1-1; no clear D gene. Trimming removed 1 base at V and 1 base at J, with 7 bases between. The CDR3 has 14 residues. Germline CDR1 and CDR2: SGHTA and FQGNSA. The CDR3 coding sequence is TGTGCCAGCAGCTTAGATGCAGGGAACACTGAAGCTTTCTTT. Its translation is CASSLDAGNTEAFF.

V usage is TRBV28 and J usage is TRBJ1-2; 7 nucleotides line up with TRBD1. CDR3 length: 13 amino acids. After removal of 7 bases from V and 9 bases from J, the junction contained 11 bases not matched to a gene. Per the germline V gene, CDR1 is MDHEN and CDR2 is SYDVKM. The CDR3 reads CASILGGGRSYTF. Written as DNA, the CDR3 is TGTGCCAGCATATTGGGAGGGGGCAGGAGCTACACCTTC.

The J gene is TRBJ1-5, the V gene TRBV5-8; D uncertain. Deletions cut 6 bases from V and 5 bases from J, with 21 bases between. Looked up from germline, CDR1 is SGHTS and CDR2 is YDEGEE. The CDR3 contains 16 residues. The CDR3 DNA sequence: TGTGCCAGCACCTTAAAAGAGGAGGGAGGCTATCAGCCCCAGCATTTT. Translated: CASTLKEEGGYQPQHF.

The V gene is TRBV5-8, the J gene TRBJ2-5, with 10 bases aligning to TRBD1. J gave up 4 bases and V 4 bases, and 7 bases lay outside the gene matches. The CDR3 length is 15 residues. Germline CDR1 reads SGHTS; CDR2 reads YDEGEE. The CDR3 DNA follows: TGTGCCAGCAGCCCCGGACAGGGGGGAATAGAGACCCAGTACTTC. It translates to CASSPGQGGIETQYF.

This chain connects TRBV11-2 to TRBJ2-1; D not resolved. Germline lookup yields CDR1 SGHAT and CDR2 FQNNGV. This CDR3 spans 12 amino acids. V lost 1 base, J lost 10 bases, and 8 bases lay in between. In DNA form, the CDR3 reads TGTGCCAGCAGCTTAGCAGCACCCGAGCAGTTCTTC. This codes for CASSLAAPEQFF. The complete variable domain, with remaining parts taken from reference TRBV11-2 and TRBJ2-1, reads EAGVAQSPRYKIIEKRQSVAFWCNPISGHATLYWYQQILGQGPKLLIQFQNNGVVDDSQLPKDRFSAERLKGVDSTLKIQPAKLEDSAVYLCASSLAAPEQFFGPGTRLTVL.

The chain links TRBV27 to TRBJ1-2; weak D call: TRBD1 (5 bases). The germline V gene has CDR1 MNHEY and CDR2 SMNVEV (reference sequence). The V end lost 5 bases, the J end lost 7 bases, and 17 bases lay between the germline ends. The CDR3 loop spans 14 amino acids. The CDR3 sequence is CASSRGRTGIGYTF. The CDR3, as DNA: TGTGCCAGCAGTAGGGGCCGGACGGGGATTGGCTACACCTTC.

V and J are TRBV7-2 and TRBJ1-1, with D possibly TRBD1 on 5 matching bases. The length of the CDR3 is 14 residues. V dropped 3 bases and J dropped 5 bases, with 13 bases sitting between them. From germline, CDR1 is SGHTA and CDR2 FQGNSA. CDR3 protein: CASSFGYRQTEAFF. CDR3 in DNA: TGTGCCAGCAGCTTTGGGTACAGGCAAACTGAAGCTTTCTTT.

The chain's CDR3 is CASKQGPSYNEQFF. The CDR3 coding sequence is TGTGCCAGCAAACAGGGGCCATCCTACAATGAGCAGTTCTTC. V is TRBV2 and J is TRBJ2-1, with 7 nucleotides matching TRBD1. In germline, CDR1 is SNHLY, CDR2 FYNNEI. The CDR3 spans 14 residues. V was pared by 7 bases and J by 1 base, with 4 bases of the junction left unmatched.

This clone was counted once. The chain couples TRBV18 to TRBJ2-4; possible D gene TRBD1, 6 bases. Trimming removed 6 bases from V and 7 bases from J, with 22 bases in between. The CDR3 length is 16 residues. Germline V gene lookup returns CDR1 KGHSH and CDR2 LQKENI. The CDR3 DNA is TGTGCCAGCTCGCCTGAAAACAGGGTGAGAGGGAACATTCAGTACTTC. Translation gives CASSPENRVRGNIQYF. The entire variable domain, with the rest obtained from reference TRBV18 and TRBJ2-4, is as follows: NAGVMQNPRHLVRRRGQEARLRCSPMKGHSHVYWYRQLPEEGLKFMVYLQKENIIDESGMPKERFSAEFPKEGPSILRIQQVVRGDSAAYFCASSPENRVRGNIQYFGAGTRLSVL.

The chain is built from TRBV9 and TRBJ1-2; the D is unclear. The CDR3 is 14 amino acids. The germline V gene has CDR1 SGDLS and CDR2 YYNGEE. With 0 bases removed from V and 2 bases from J, the gap between germline ends came to 8 bases. The CDR3, as DNA: TGTGCCAGCAGCGTAGACGGGTACAACTATGGCTACACCTTC. Amino acid sequence: CASSVDGYNYGYTF.

Turning to this clone: This sample includes further DNA sequences coding for the same CDR3. This chain uses TRBV6-5 with TRBJ2-7; 7 nucleotides match TRBD2. Germline assignment: CDR1 MNHEY and CDR2 SVGAGI. The ends lost 0 bases at V and 3 bases at J; junction bases unmatched: 2. The length of the CDR3 is 14 residues. CDR3 region: CASSYSTSSYEQYF. The CDR3 DNA reads TGTGCCAGCAGTTACTCGACTAGCAGCTACGAGCAGTACTTC.

The chain combines TRBV10-3 with TRBJ2-5; D possibly corresponds to TRBD1 (6 bases). Germline CDR1 ENHRY, CDR2 SYGVKD. V lost 6 bases and J 1 base, leaving 15 bases between the germline ends. The CDR3 sequence is 15 residues long. CDR3 DNA sequence: TGTGCCATCAGAGGAAGCCTGGACAGCCAAGAGACCCAGTACTTC. Its protein product is CAIRGSLDSQETQYF.

V is TRBV27 and J is TRBJ2-7; D may be TRBD1 or TRBD2 (5 bases each). V was shortened by 4 bases and J by 0 bases, with 13 bases between the two germline ends. The CDR3 has 15 amino acids. Germline CDR1 MNHEY, CDR2 SMNVEV (reference sequence). In DNA form, the CDR3 reads TGTGCCAGCAGTTGGTTAGGGACCAGCTCCTACGAGCAGTACTTC. Translating gives CASSWLGTSSYEQYF.

The rearrangement uses TRBV4-2 and TRBJ2-7; 10 bases fit TRBD2. V trimming: 1 base; J trimming: 3 bases; junction bases outside the gene matches: 6. Germline lookup yields CDR1 LGHNA and CDR2 YNFKEQ. This CDR3 has 16 amino acids. CDR3 in amino acids: CASSQGERGGYYEQYF. The CDR3 nucleotides are TGTGCCAGCAGCCAAGGGGAGCGGGGGGGCTACTACGAGCAGTACTTC.